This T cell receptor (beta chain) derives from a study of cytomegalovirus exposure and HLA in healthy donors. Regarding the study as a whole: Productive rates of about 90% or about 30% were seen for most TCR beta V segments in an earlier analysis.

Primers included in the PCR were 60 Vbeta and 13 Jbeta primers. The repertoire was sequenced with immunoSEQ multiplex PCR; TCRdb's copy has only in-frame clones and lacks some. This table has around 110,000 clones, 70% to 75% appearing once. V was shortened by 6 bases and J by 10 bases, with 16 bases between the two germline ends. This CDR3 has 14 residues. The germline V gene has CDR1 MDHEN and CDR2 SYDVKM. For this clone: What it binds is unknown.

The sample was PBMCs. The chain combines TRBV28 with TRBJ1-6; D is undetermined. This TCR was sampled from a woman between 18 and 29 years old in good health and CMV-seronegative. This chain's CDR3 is CASSWGGMESPLHF. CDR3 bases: TGTGCCAGCAGCTGGGGAGGGATGGAGTCACCCCTCCACTTT.